This T cell receptor beta chain was identified during a study of blood T cell repertoires in COVID-19. Using immunoSEQ multiplex PCR, the repertoire was profiled, and TCRdb retains in-frame clones only, with some absent. The table has hundreds of thousands of clones, over 65% seen once. The receptor comes from a woman aged 55-75 years who had recovered from COVID-19. Input material: PBMCs or T cells enriched from blood (not recorded which).

CDR3 DNA sequence: TGTGCCAGCAGCTTAGTAGCGGGGGGCCGCACCCACGAGCAGTACTTC. The encoded protein is CASSLVAGGRTHEQYF. The J gene is TRBJ2-7, the V gene TRBV7-2; 10 positions match TRBD2. This CDR3 is built from 16 residues. V dropped 1 base and J dropped 5; count of bases not matched to a gene: 8. The V gene's germline CDR1 is SGHTA and CDR2 FQGNSA.